The 9 T cell receptor beta chains below come from one sample, sequenced in a study of resident and recirculating memory T cells in vitiligo (dated by TCRdb to about 2018). Libraries were prepared through the immunoSEQ multiplex PCR assay. Imported from immuneACCESS, the table was reduced by TCRdb to in-frame sequences with V and J called. These copies leave out some clones; in studies compared against another copy, an unresolved V gene accounts for under half, and the cause of the remainder is not known. The sample table contains roughly 80,000 clones; only one count was recorded for under 95% of them. Approximately 5.4% of the sample is held by the ten biggest clonotypes. Specimen: blood. Receptor source: a male donor with vitiligo.

This clone has just one count. This chain links TRBV21-1 with TRBJ2-7; no check of the table's D call, TRBD2, against the DNA was made. TRBV21-1 is a pseudogene. The CDR3 spans 18 residues. CDR3 coding DNA: TGTGCCAGCAGCAAGTTATTTTCGCGGGGCGGGAGCACCTACGAGCAGTACTTC. Residues: CASSKLFSRGGSTYEQYF.

The V gene is TRBV30, the J gene TRBJ2-5; the match to TRBD2 covers 14 bases. The CDR3 covers 16 residues. CDR1 GTSNPN and CDR2 SVGIG come from the germline V gene (reference sequence). V trimming: 1 base; J trimming: 2 bases; junction bases outside the gene matches: 3. The CDR3 DNA follows: TGTGCCTGGAGTGGACTAGCGGGAGGGCGGCAAGAGACCCAGTACTTC. The encoded protein is CAWSGLAGGRQETQYF.

V and J are TRBV28 and TRBJ2-3, with a weak D call TRBD1 (6 bases). Germline V gene sequence: CDR1 MDHEN, CDR2 SYDVKM. This CDR3 has 13 amino acids. The germline V and J ends were trimmed by 6 bases and 2 bases, with 9 bases remaining between them. CDR3 sequence (DNA): TGTGCCAGCAGACAGGGTTACACAGATACGCAGTATTTT. This translates into CASRQGYTDTQYF.

V usage is TRBV5-1 and J usage is TRBJ1-4, with D perhaps TRBD1 (5 bases). The germline V and J ends were trimmed by 2 bases and 3 bases, with 8 bases remaining between them. Germline CDR1 reads SGHRS; CDR2 reads YFSETQ. This CDR3 region has 14 residues. CDR3 sequence: CASSLGAANEKLFF. In nucleotides, the CDR3 is TGCGCCAGCAGCTTAGGGGCAGCTAATGAAAAACTGTTTTTT.

This chain joins TRBV9 and TRBJ2-7, with TRBD2 identical over 9 bases. The CDR3 runs 15 residues. In germline, CDR1 is SGDLS, CDR2 YYNGEE. With V trimmed by 0 bases and J by 4 bases, 5 bases remained unmatched. This CDR3 reads CASSVGVSGSYEQYF. The CDR3 DNA sequence: TGTGCCAGCAGCGTAGGGGTTAGCGGGAGTTACGAGCAGTACTTC.

CDR3 amino acids: CAKRSGTSGFYEQYF. The CDR3 nucleotides are TGTGCCAAACGGAGCGGGACTAGCGGATTCTACGAGCAGTACTTC. The chain has TRBV6-5 and TRBJ2-7, with 11 bases lining up with TRBD2. The junction had 11 bases not matched to a gene; V was cut back by 10 bases and J by 3 bases. This CDR3 comprises 15 residues. Germline loops: CDR1 MNHEY, CDR2 SVGAGI.

This clone was detected once. This rearrangement joins TRBV10-3 to TRBJ2-2, with 9 bases lining up with TRBD1. In germline, CDR1 is ENHRY, CDR2 SYGVKD. The CDR3 is 13 amino acids. J was trimmed by 10 bases and V by 10 bases; bases with no gene match: 10. The CDR3 DNA is TGTGCCACATGGACAGGGGCGACCCAGGAGCTGTTTTTT. This codes for CATWTGATQELFF.

The chain recombines TRBV5-6 with TRBJ1-3; 7 nucleotides match TRBD1. The CDR3 sequence is 16 residues long. V lost 2 bases, J lost 4 bases, and 9 bases stayed unmatched. From germline, CDR1 is SGHDT and CDR2 YYEEEE. CDR3 loop: CASSLDKGAHGNTIYF. In DNA form, the CDR3 reads TGTGCCAGCAGCTTAGATAAGGGGGCTCACGGAAACACCATATATTTT. Looking up the rest from reference TRBV5-6 and TRBJ1-3 gives the full variable domain: DAGVTQSPTHLIKTRGQQVTLRCSPKSGHDTVSWYQQALGQGPQFIFQYYEEEERQRGNFPDRFSGHQFPNYSSELNVNALLLGDSALYLCASSLDKGAHGNTIYFGEGSWLTVV.

The J gene is TRBJ1-2, the V gene TRBV11-1; D not certain. Deletions cut 5 bases from V and 4 bases from J, with 11 bases between. Germline-derived CDR1 and CDR2 are SGHAT and FQDESV (reference sequence). The CDR3 has 13 residues. The CDR3 nucleotides are TGTGCCAGCAGCCCGGCCAGCGCCTATGGCTACACCTTC. Residues: CASSPASAYGYTF.